This T cell receptor beta chain was sequenced during a study of blood T cell repertoires in COVID-19. As for the study in general: T cells, B-cell-depleted T cells, or PBMCs provided the cDNA or gDNA that served as material.

Only in-frame clones appear in the TCRdb table, and some are missing; sequencing was by immunoSEQ multiplex PCR. The table lists 120,000 or so clones, 80% of them singletons. V dropped 5 bases and J dropped 10; count of bases not matched to a gene: 12. The CDR3 is made up of 17 amino acids. Germline lookup yields CDR1 MNHEY and CDR2 SVGEGT. The TCR comes from a human donor in a cohort sampled during active COVID-19. This chain connects TRBV6-2 or TRBV6-3 to TRBJ2-1, with 15 positions matching TRBD2. Source material: peripheral blood. CDR3 residues: CASSDGLAGGPRSEQFF. The CDR3 DNA reads TGTGCCAGCAGTGACGGACTAGCGGGAGGGCCGCGGTCGGAGCAGTTCTTC.